Sequencing of this T cell receptor (beta chain) was carried out in a study of blood T cell repertoires in COVID-19. Study information: Italy, Spain and the United States were the sources of the convalescent and acute COVID-19 samples. The cDNA or gDNA used as material had been derived from T cells, B-cell-depleted T cells, or PBMCs.

V lost 4 bases and J 0 bases, leaving 16 bases between the germline ends. The CDR3 length is 18 residues. CDR1 SGHTA and CDR2 FQGNSA come from the germline V gene. Original handling: For nucleated cells, counts were estimated from reference gene primer amplification. Some clones are missing from TCRdb's copy, which holds only in-frame ones; the method was immunoSEQ multiplex PCR. The V and J calls and clone size are taken from that table; D and trimming were inferred from the DNA. The sample consists of 130,000 or so clones, roughly 83% of them appearing once. The sequencing input was peripheral blood. This receptor was identified in a woman of 80 years or more with acute or convalescent COVID-19. The chain links TRBV7-2 to TRBJ2-6, with D maybe TRBD1 (6 bases). CDR3 amino acids: CASSSLTGPLSGANVLTF. CDR3 in DNA: TGTGCCAGCAGCTCCCTGACAGGCCCCCTCTCTGGGGCCAACGTCCTGACTTTC.